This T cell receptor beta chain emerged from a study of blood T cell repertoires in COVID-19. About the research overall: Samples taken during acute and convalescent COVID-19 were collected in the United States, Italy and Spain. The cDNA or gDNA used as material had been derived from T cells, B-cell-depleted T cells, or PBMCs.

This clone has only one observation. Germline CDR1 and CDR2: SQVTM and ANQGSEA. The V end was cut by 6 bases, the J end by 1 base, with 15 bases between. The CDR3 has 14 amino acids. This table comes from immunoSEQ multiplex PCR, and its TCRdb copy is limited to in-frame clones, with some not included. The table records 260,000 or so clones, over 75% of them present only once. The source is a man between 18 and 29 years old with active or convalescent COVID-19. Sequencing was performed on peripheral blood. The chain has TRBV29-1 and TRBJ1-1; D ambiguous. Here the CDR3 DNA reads TGCAGCGTGGGAGGTGAGGCGTCGAACACTGAAGCTTTCTTT. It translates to CSVGGEASNTEAFF.